What follows are 22 T cell receptor beta chains derived from one specimen sequenced in a study of T cell responses to AZD1222 COVID-19 vaccine. Measured with immunoSEQ multiplex PCR; TCRdb has only the in-frame clones, and not every one. The sample holds some 150,000 clones, roughly 90% seen once. The sequencing used peripheral blood, collected 28 days after the second AZD1222 dose. The receptors were gathered from an adult who received the AZD1222 COVID-19 vaccine.

This chain connects TRBV19 to TRBJ1-6; D not certain. The germline V gene encodes CDR1 LNHDA and CDR2 SQIVND (reference sequence). The CDR3 runs to 16 residues. The ends were cut back, 2 bases at V and 4 bases at J, with 12 bases in the middle. Written as DNA, the CDR3 is TGTGCCAGTAGTATAATCCGGAGAGGTTATAATTCACCCCTCCACTTT. Translated: CASSIIRRGYNSPLHF. The full variable domain, rest sourced from reference TRBV19 and TRBJ1-6, is DGGITQSPKYLFRKEGQNVTLSCEQNLNHDAMYWYRQDPGQGLRLIYYSQIVNDFQKGDIAEGYSVSREKKESFPLTVTSAQKNPTAFYLCASSIIRRGYNSPLHFGNGTRLTVT.

This clone came up a few times. The rearrangement uses TRBV12-3 or TRBV12-4 and TRBJ2-7; the match to TRBD2 covers 8 bases. The CDR3 sequence is 13 residues long. V dropped 2 bases and J dropped 4; count of bases not matched to a gene: 1. The CDR3 DNA reads TGTGCCAGCAGTTTAACTAGCGGTTACGAGCAGTACTTC. Protein sequence: CASSLTSGYEQYF.

This rearrangement joins TRBV7-9 to TRBJ2-5; D gene ambiguous. V dropped 1 base and J dropped 5 bases, with 5 bases sitting between them. The germline V gene has CDR1 SEHNR and CDR2 FQNEAQ (reference sequence). The CDR3 runs 12 residues. As DNA, the CDR3 is TGTGCCAGCAGCTTAGTTCTGGAGACCCAGTACTTC. Its protein product is CASSLVLETQYF. The variable domain in full, completed from reference TRBV7-9 and TRBJ2-5, reads DTGVSQNPRHKITKRGQNVTFRCDPISEHNRLYWYRQTLGQGPEFLTYFQNEAQLEKSRLLSDRFSAERPKGSFSTLEIQRTEQGDSAMYLCASSLVLETQYFGPGTRLLVL.

This chain links TRBV25-1 with TRBJ1-1, with 7 positions matching TRBD1. After removal of 6 bases from V and 4 bases from J, the junction contained 5 bases not matched to a gene. The germline V gene encodes CDR1 MGHDK and CDR2 SYGVNS. CDR3 length equals 13 residues. This chain's CDR3 is CASSLTGTTEAFF. In nucleotides, the CDR3 is TGTGCCAGCAGCCTGACAGGGACCACTGAAGCTTTCTTT.

The gene calls are TRBV28 and TRBJ2-4; D not resolved. The germline gives CDR1 MDHEN, CDR2 SYDVKM. CDR3 length: 14 residues. The germline V and J ends were trimmed by 4 bases and 8 bases, with 15 bases remaining between them. The CDR3 DNA sequence: TGTGCCAGCAGTTCGACAAGCCTCCTTGACATTCAGTACTTC. It codes for CASSSTSLLDIQYF.

This clone was counted a single time. The chain joins TRBV6-1 to TRBJ1-5; 8 bases line up with TRBD1. In germline, CDR1 is MNHNS, CDR2 SASEGT. There are 15 residues in the CDR3. Trimming cost V 3 bases and J 5 bases; bases outside gene matches: 6. The CDR3 protein is CASSEETGVDQPQHF. As DNA, the CDR3 is TGTGCCAGCAGTGAGGAGACAGGGGTTGATCAGCCCCAGCATTTT.

The chain links TRBV11-3 to TRBJ2-1; TRBD1 matches at 7 bases. Germline CDR1 reads SGHNT; CDR2 reads YENEEA. V dropped 5 bases and J dropped 7; count of bases not matched to a gene: 11. The CDR3 is 15 residues long. The CDR3 DNA is TGTGCCAGCAGCCCAAGACAGGGTTTGGCGAATGAGCAGTTCTTC. Translated: CASSPRQGLANEQFF. Full variable domain (missing parts from reference TRBV11-3 and TRBJ2-1): EAGVVQSPRYKIIEKKQPVAFWCNPISGHNTLYWYLQNLGQGPELLIRYENEEAVDDSQLPKDRFSAERLKGVDSTLKIQPAELGDSAVYLCASSPRQGLANEQFFGPGTRLTVL.

The chain is built from TRBV19 and TRBJ1-5; TRBD1 agrees at 10 bases. Per germline, CDR1 LNHDA and CDR2 SQIVND (reference sequence). The J segment lost 7 bases and the V segment lost 4 bases, leaving 7 bases of the junction unmatched. The CDR3 consists of 15 residues. The CDR3 nucleotides read TGTGCCAGTAGTACGGGACAGGGGTTCGGCCAGCCCCAGCATTTT. It is translated as CASSTGQGFGQPQHF. Complete variable domain (other parts from reference TRBV19 and TRBJ1-5): DGGITQSPKYLFRKEGQNVTLSCEQNLNHDAMYWYRQDPGQGLRLIYYSQIVNDFQKGDIAEGYSVSREKKESFPLTVTSAQKNPTAFYLCASSTGQGFGQPQHFGDGTRLSIL.

The chain is built from TRBV5-4 and TRBJ2-3, with D possibly TRBD2 on 5 matching bases. Trimming removed 1 base at V and 3 bases at J, with 12 bases between. The CDR3 is 15 amino acids. Germline V gene sequence: CDR1 SGHNT, CDR2 YYREEE (reference sequence). This CDR3 reads CASSLLAGSTDTQYF. In DNA, the CDR3 is TGTGCCAGCAGCTTGCTCGCGGGTAGTACAGATACGCAGTATTTT.

The rearrangement links TRBV9 to TRBJ1-2; 7 positions match TRBD1. The junction had 9 bases not matched to a gene; V was cut back by 0 bases and J by 7 bases. CDR1 SGDLS and CDR2 YYNGEE come from the germline V gene. The CDR3 has 15 amino acids. CDR3 sequence reads: CASSVEEGAVFGYTF. As DNA, the CDR3 is TGTGCCAGCAGCGTAGAGGAGGGGGCTGTTTTTGGCTACACCTTC.

The CDR3 loop is CASSDRDRATGELFF. For the CDR3, the DNA is TGTGCCAGCAGTGACCGGGACAGGGCCACCGGGGAGCTGTTTTTT. The chain employs TRBV6-4 and TRBJ2-2; the match to TRBD1 covers 9 bases. Looked up from germline, CDR1 is MRHNA and CDR2 is SNTAGT. V lost 2 bases to trimming and J lost 4 bases; unmatched junction nucleotides: 2. The CDR3 spans 15 residues.

This clone appeared once. The genes are TRBV7-3 and TRBJ2-1, with 7 bases lining up with TRBD2. The CDR3 is 16 residues long. Losses at the gene ends were 0 bases for V and 8 bases for J; bases not matched to a gene: 10. Germline values: CDR1 SGHTA, CDR2 FQGTGA. The CDR3 bases are TGTGCCAGCAGCTTAACGGCTAGCGGAGGCGTCGATGAGCAGTTCTTC. Amino acids: CASSLTASGGVDEQFF.

The CDR3 DNA is TGTGCCAGCAGTTACTCGGCGGGGATCTTCAATGAAAAACTGTTTTTT. Its translation: CASSYSAGIFNEKLFF. This chain connects TRBV6-5 to TRBJ1-4; no firm D call. Trimming shortened V by 0 bases and J by 5 bases, and 13 bases separated the two germline ends. Germline-derived CDR1 and CDR2 are MNHEY and SVGAGI. The CDR3 is made up of 16 amino acids.

The chain carries TRBV14 and TRBJ1-6, with D unclear. Germline CDR1 is SGHDN and CDR2 is FVKESK. The CDR3 runs to 14 residues. V lost 2 bases and J lost 9, with 11 bases in between. CDR3 in amino acids: CASSQLTRGSPLHF. The CDR3, as DNA: TGTGCCAGCAGCCAATTGACCCGGGGTTCACCCCTCCACTTT.

V usage is TRBV2 and J usage is TRBJ1-2, with a weak D call TRBD1 (5 bases). In germline, CDR1 is SNHLY, CDR2 FYNNEI. V dropped 5 bases and J dropped 4 bases, with 23 bases sitting between them. The CDR3 totals 17 residues. CDR3 DNA: TGTGCCAGCAGTCCAACCGGGACGTCAAGGTCTCCCTATGGCTACACCTTC. Protein sequence: CASSPTGTSRSPYGYTF.

This clone was seen only once. J is TRBJ1-4 and V is TRBV6-5; 9 positions agree with TRBD1. The length of the CDR3 is 14 residues. Germline values: CDR1 MNHEY, CDR2 SVGAGI. V lost 4 bases and J lost 7; bases outside the gene matches: 4. CDR3 sequence reads: CASSWGQGGEKLFF. DNA for the CDR3: TGTGCCAGCAGTTGGGGACAGGGAGGTGAAAAACTGTTTTTT.

The rearrangement joins TRBV18 to TRBJ2-3; 7 nucleotides line up with TRBD1. Trimming at V came to 3 bases and at J to 10 bases, leaving 10 bases not matched to a gene. Germline V CDR1 and CDR2: KGHSH, LQKENI. This CDR3 is built from 14 residues. The CDR3 loop is CASSPSNDRVAQYF. The CDR3 region has the DNA TGTGCCAGCTCACCCTCTAACGACAGGGTAGCGCAGTATTTT.

This chain joins TRBV5-4 and TRBJ2-3; TRBD2 matches at 11 bases. The CDR3 consists of 17 residues. CDR1 and CDR2 (germline): SGHNT, YYREEE (reference sequence). Trimming cost V 6 bases and J 4 bases; bases outside gene matches: 13. The CDR3 here is CASTRAGLAGLSDTQYF. As DNA, the CDR3 is TGTGCCAGCACCCGGGCTGGACTAGCGGGTCTCTCAGATACGCAGTATTTT.

The chain combines TRBV18 with TRBJ1-6, with D uncertain. CDR1 and CDR2 from the germline V gene are KGHSH and LQKENI. Trimming left V 3 bases short and J 9 bases short, with 15 bases between. The CDR3 totals 15 residues. This chain's CDR3 is CASSPPGLSASPLHF. CDR3 in DNA: TGTGCCAGCTCACCGCCCGGGCTGAGTGCTTCACCCCTCCACTTT.

The rearrangement joins TRBV20-1 to TRBJ2-2; the match to TRBD2 covers 8 bases. CDR3 length: 15 residues. With 3 bases clipped from V and 4 bases from J, the junction kept 7 bases outside the gene matches. Germline CDR1 reads DFQATT; CDR2 reads SNEGSKA (reference sequence). The DNA of the CDR3 is TGCAGTGCTAGTCCCGGGAGGGGTGGCACCGGGGAGCTGTTTTTT. This sequence encodes CSASPGRGGTGELFF.

The gene calls are TRBV2 and TRBJ1-3; D remains unclear. This CDR3 spans 16 amino acids. The V end lost 3 bases, the J end lost 0 bases, and 12 bases lay between the germline ends. Germline CDR1 SNHLY, CDR2 FYNNEI. The CDR3 reads CASSDGHLLSGNTIYF. The CDR3 DNA is TGTGCCAGCAGTGACGGCCATCTCCTCTCTGGAAACACCATATATTTT.

This clone was detected once. Here the CDR3 DNA reads TGTGCCTGGAGATCCCTCCGGGACAACACTGAAGCTTTCTTT. It codes for CAWRSLRDNTEAFF. V is TRBV30 and J is TRBJ1-1, with D possibly being TRBD1 (5 bases). Germline V lookup: CDR1 GTSNPN, CDR2 SVGIG (reference sequence). Trimming took off 3 bases at V and 2 bases at J, with 13 bases between the two ends. The CDR3 covers 14 residues.